Listed here is a single TCR beta chain. Antigen: not known. This specimen comes from a study of T cell responses to AZD1222 COVID-19 vaccine. Only in-frame clones appear in the TCRdb table, and some are missing; sequencing was by immunoSEQ multiplex PCR. The repertoire consists of 160,000 or so clones, with approximately 94% occurring once and the leading ten covering roughly 5.6%. Study-wide findings and caveats: Donors, mostly white British, included more females; clonal diversity was possibly underestimated.

CDR3 length: 14 amino acids. The germline V gene encodes CDR1 KGHDR and CDR2 SFDVKD. V gave up 6 bases and J gave up 0 bases; unmatched junction bases: 1. The V and J genes are TRBV24-1 and TRBJ1-5, with 7 bases matching TRBD1. This clonotype was sampled from an adult who received the AZD1222 COVID-19 vaccine. The material sequenced was peripheral blood, taken 28 days after the second AZD1222 dose. This CDR3 reads CATSQGVSNQPQHF. The DNA of the CDR3 is TGTGCCACCAGTCAGGGGGTTAGCAATCAGCCCCAGCATTTT.